The clone carrying this T cell receptor beta chain was found a few times. The length of the CDR3 is 13 residues. Looked up from germline, CDR1 is MNHEY and CDR2 is SVGAGI. The V end was cut by 3 bases, the J end by 5 bases, with 8 bases between. The data stem from a study of technical replicates of blood from a few donors. Profiled with immunoSEQ multiplex PCR; TCRdb holds only in-frame clones, not every one. Of about 80,000 clones in the sample, around 85% were seen once. The sequencing input was PBMCs. The V call is TRBV6-5, the J call TRBJ1-5, with D uncertain. This sequence originates from a human donor in good health. Some clones in this sample may be carry-over from other donors' samples. The CDR3 DNA follows: TGTGCCAGCAGTTATCTGGGCCATCAGCCCCAGCATTTT. It encodes CASSYLGHQPQHF.